This T cell receptor (beta chain) was recovered during a study of T cell responses to AZD1222 COVID-19 vaccine. Across the study: Second doses at about 4 or about 12 weeks were pooled.

Study-wide points: Donors were chiefly white British, with a greater number of females, and clonal diversity was perhaps underestimated. At 160-218 and 743-854, vaccine-associated CD4 TCRs were dominant, and they spanned spike. Unmutated variant regions are reportedly the target of nearly half of TCRs that are spike-specific.

In germline, CDR1 is ENHRY, CDR2 SYGVKD. This CDR3 has 14 residues. Trimming shortened V by 6 bases and J by 2 bases, and 11 bases separated the two germline ends. Here immunoSEQ multiplex PCR was the method, and the copy in TCRdb shows in-frame clones only, minus some. The sample shows about 110,000 clones, 70% to 90% of them seen only once. On this clone: Its matching antigen is unknown.

Sequenced here: peripheral blood, sampled on day 0 of AZD1222 vaccination. The V call is TRBV10-3, the J call TRBJ2-1; D assignment may be TRBD1 or TRBD2 (5 bases each). This receptor was identified in an adult in good health. The CDR3 bases are TGTGCCATCAGCCCGGGACGGACCTACAATGAGCAGTTCTTC. This codes for CAISPGRTYNEQFF.